A single sample gave rise to the 19 T cell receptor beta chains below, sequenced in a study of high-grade serous ovarian cancer treatment subgroups. The protocol was immunoSEQ multiplex PCR, while the TCRdb copy is restricted to in-frame clones and leaves out a portion. The profile shows roughly 20,000 clones, around 80% of them singletons. Tumor tissue was taken before any definitive surgery or chemotherapy was given. What was sequenced was tumor tissue. The receptor set was obtained from a human donor with high-grade serous ovarian cancer.

The V call is TRBV6-1, the J call TRBJ2-3, with 14 nucleotides matching TRBD2. The CDR3 is 17 amino acids. The ends lost 4 bases at V and 7 bases at J; junction bases unmatched: 10. Germline CDR1 MNHNS, CDR2 SASEGT. DNA for the CDR3: TGTGCCAGCAGTGTCAAGGGACTAGCGGGAGATGCCAATACGCAGTATTTT. Residues: CASSVKGLAGDANTQYF.

This clone qualifies as medium-sized. This rearrangement joins TRBV4-1 to TRBJ1-5; a weak D match, TRBD1 (5 bases). Trimming shortened V by 0 bases and J by 4 bases, and 10 bases separated the two germline ends. The CDR3 runs to 15 residues. Germline V gene sequence: CDR1 MGHRA, CDR2 YSYEKL. This CDR3 is CASSQERAGNQPQHF. The CDR3 nucleotides read TGCGCCAGCAGCCAAGAAAGGGCAGGGAATCAGCCCCAGCATTTT.

The sample holds a few counts of this clone. The chain couples TRBV4-3 to TRBJ1-5; D gene uncertain. The CDR3 loop spans 16 amino acids. CDR1 and CDR2 (germline): LGHNA, YSLEER. With 0 bases removed from V and 0 bases from J, the gap between germline ends came to 9 bases. The CDR3 protein is CASSQDRVFSNQPQHF. Here the CDR3 DNA reads TGCGCCAGCAGCCAAGATCGGGTCTTTAGCAATCAGCCCCAGCATTTT.

The J gene is TRBJ1-1, the V gene TRBV5-1, with no clear D. The V end was cut by 1 base, the J end by 1 base, with 5 bases between. The CDR3 runs 13 residues. Germline CDR1 is SGHRS and CDR2 is YFSETQ. The CDR3, as DNA: TGCGCCAGCAGCTTGAGACAGAACACTGAAGCTTTCTTT. As protein: CASSLRQNTEAFF.

This clone is medium-sized by share. The CDR3 reads CASSLTGAVATNEKLFF. CDR3 nucleotides: TGTGCCAGCAGCTTGACAGGGGCCGTTGCAACTAATGAAAAACTGTTTTTT. The chain links TRBV7-9 to TRBJ1-4, with TRBD1 matching over 8 bases. There are 17 residues in the CDR3. Germline CDR1 is SEHNR and CDR2 is FQNEAQ (reference sequence). J gave up 0 bases and V 3 bases, and 6 bases lay outside the gene matches.

The chain couples TRBV19 to TRBJ1-6; 12 nucleotides align to TRBD1. In germline, CDR1 is LNHDA, CDR2 SQIVND (reference sequence). J was trimmed by 14 bases and V by 5 bases; bases with no gene match: 7. CDR3 length equals 14 residues. The CDR3 sequence: CASSVLGQGATLHF. DNA of the CDR3: TGTGCCAGTAGTGTTCTGGGACAGGGGGCGACCCTCCACTTT. Supplemented by reference TRBV19 and TRBJ1-6, the full variable domain reads DGGITQSPKYLFRKEGQNVTLSCEQNLNHDAMYWYRQDPGQGLRLIYYSQIVNDFQKGDIAEGYSVSREKKESFPLTVTSAQKNPTAFYLCASSVLGQGATLHFGNGTRLTVT.

This chain connects TRBV7-9 to TRBJ1-2, with 10 bases that match TRBD1. The V and J ends lost 5 bases and 3 bases, in that order; junction bases with no gene match: 3. Germline CDR1 and CDR2: SEHNR and FQNEAQ (reference sequence). The CDR3 sequence is 14 residues long. CDR3 nucleotide sequence: TGTGCCAGCAGCGACAGGGGGCGGGACTATGGCTACACCTTC. Translating it yields CASSDRGRDYGYTF.

The V gene is TRBV15, the J gene TRBJ1-6; D uncertain. The V end lost 0 bases, the J end lost 9 bases, and 12 bases lay between the germline ends. CDR3 length equals 15 residues. The germline gives CDR1 LNHNV, CDR2 YYDKDF (reference sequence). DNA for the CDR3: TGTGCCACCAGCAGAGATTCGGGGATAGGTTCACCCCTCCACTTT. This codes for CATSRDSGIGSPLHF.

The rearrangement joins TRBV7-2 to TRBJ1-2; the D gene is possibly TRBD1 (6 bases). CDR3 length: 13 amino acids. Germline V gene data show CDR1 as SGHTA and CDR2 as FQGNSA. Between the trimmed V and J ends, which lost 7 bases and 4 bases, there was a span of 13 bases. CDR3 sequence: CASTLDRSYGYTF. Here the CDR3 DNA reads TGTGCCAGCACCTTGGACAGAAGCTATGGCTACACCTTC.

The sample holds a few counts of this clone. This chain uses TRBV5-1 with TRBJ2-7; D unclear. CDR1 and CDR2 (germline): SGHRS, YFSETQ. The CDR3 loop spans 14 amino acids. V was cut by 0 bases and J by 1 base, with 8 bases left in between. CDR3 DNA: TGCGCCAGCAGCTTGGACGGGTTTTCCTACGAGCAGTACTTC. Its protein is CASSLDGFSYEQYF.

V is TRBV6-6 and J is TRBJ1-2; 9 nucleotides match TRBD1. Looked up from germline, CDR1 is MNHNY and CDR2 is SVGAGI (reference sequence). There are 14 residues in the CDR3. With 5 bases clipped from V and 5 bases from J, the junction kept 6 bases outside the gene matches. The CDR3 region is CASSPTGGGYGYTF. In DNA, the CDR3 is TGTGCCAGCAGTCCCACAGGGGGCGGATATGGCTACACCTTC.

The V and J genes are TRBV15 and TRBJ2-5; possible D gene TRBD2, 6 bases. V dropped 5 bases and J dropped 1 base, with 11 bases sitting between them. Germline V gene data show CDR1 as LNHNV and CDR2 as YYDKDF (reference sequence). The CDR3 spans 14 residues. The CDR3 region is CATSRSGFQETQYF. The DNA of the CDR3 is TGTGCCACCAGCCGAAGCGGGTTCCAAGAGACCCAGTACTTC.

The chain joins TRBV5-8 to TRBJ1-2; TRBD1 agrees at 7 bases. Germline V gene sequence: CDR1 SGHTS, CDR2 YDEGEE. The J segment lost 4 bases and the V segment lost 4 bases, leaving 4 bases of the junction unmatched. The CDR3 runs 13 residues. CDR3 region: CASSIGTAYGYTF. CDR3 nucleotide sequence: TGTGCCAGCAGCATCGGGACAGCCTATGGCTACACCTTC.

V is TRBV5-6 and J is TRBJ1-2, with 10 bases that match TRBD1. CDR1 SGHDT and CDR2 YYEEEE come from the germline V gene. This CDR3 has 16 residues. J was trimmed by 4 bases and V by 4 bases; bases with no gene match: 10. Here the CDR3 reads CASSPLDRGLSYGYTF. The CDR3 nucleotides read TGTGCCAGCAGCCCCCTTGACAGGGGGCTTAGCTATGGCTACACCTTC. Drawing the rest from reference TRBV5-6 and TRBJ1-2, the complete variable domain is DAGVTQSPTHLIKTRGQQVTLRCSPKSGHDTVSWYQQALGQGPQFIFQYYEEEERQRGNFPDRFSGHQFPNYSSELNVNALLLGDSALYLCASSPLDRGLSYGYTFGSGTRLTVV.

The chain carries TRBV18 and TRBJ2-3; D gene uncertain. The CDR3 runs to 13 residues. Germline V CDR1 and CDR2: KGHSH, LQKENI. Trimming took off 0 bases at V and 0 bases at J, with 1 base between the two ends. The CDR3 reads CASSPPSTDTQYF. The CDR3 DNA sequence: TGTGCCAGCTCACCACCTAGCACAGATACGCAGTATTTT.

The CDR3 DNA reads as TGCGCCAGCAGCCAAGTTACAGGGGGCGCAAACTATGGCTACACCTTC. Its translation is CASSQVTGGANYGYTF. The chain couples TRBV4-3 to TRBJ1-2, with TRBD1 matching over 9 bases. CDR1 and CDR2 from the germline V gene are LGHNA and YSLEER. The CDR3 covers 16 residues. V trimming: 1 base; J trimming: 2 bases; junction bases outside the gene matches: 5.

The chain recombines TRBV6-1 with TRBJ2-7; D perhaps matches TRBD2 (6 bases). The CDR3 consists of 14 residues. CDR1 and CDR2 (germline): MNHNS, SASEGT. V was pared by 6 bases and J by 4 bases, with 16 bases between. In DNA form, the CDR3 reads TGTGCCAGCAGGCAAGGAGAAGGGACTTACGAGCAGTACTTC. It yields the protein CASRQGEGTYEQYF.

This chain links TRBV7-8 with TRBJ2-5; 7 nucleotides match TRBD1. The CDR3 extends over 14 amino acids. CDR1 is SGHVS and CDR2 is FQNEAQ in the germline V gene. The V segment lost 2 bases and the J segment 4 bases; nucleotides outside the gene matches: 4. CDR3 in DNA: TGTGCCAGCAGCTTAAGGGGGCGAGGAGAGACCCAGTACTTC. Translation gives CASSLRGRGETQYF.

This clone was seen more than once but under ten times. This chain links TRBV18 with TRBJ2-2; tentative D call: TRBD1 (6 bases). There are 15 residues in the CDR3. V gave up 2 bases and J gave up 7 bases, with 14 bases separating them. Germline CDR1 is KGHSH and CDR2 is LQKENI. CDR3 in DNA: TGTGCCAGCTCACCAGAGACAGGAGCAGGCGGGGAGCTGTTTTTT. The encoded protein is CASSPETGAGGELFF.